The rows below give T cell receptor beta chains drawn from one sample of a study of siplizumab effects on memory and regulatory T cells. Libraries were prepared by immunoSEQ multiplex PCR; TCRdb keeps only in-frame clonotypes and omits some of them. The table shows 85,000 to 130,000 clones, with about 93% occurring only once. Sequencing used Tregs sorted from blood. The receptors originated from a human donor in good health. Both conserved end residues are part of each CDR3.

v_call: TRBV2
j_call: TRBJ1-1
cdr3_aa: CASSERQANTEAFF

v_call: TRBV5-1
j_call: TRBJ2-7
cdr3_aa: CASSLAGGRTYEQYF

v_call: TRBV2
j_call: TRBJ1-5
cdr3_aa: CASGPLGNQPQHF

v_call: TRBV9
j_call: TRBJ2-7
cdr3_aa: CASSEGQGREQYF

v_call: TRBV5-1
j_call: TRBJ2-2
cdr3_aa: CASSVGLATFGELFF

v_call: TRBV5-1
j_call: TRBJ2-5
cdr3_aa: CASSLTSPETQYF

v_call: TRBV25-1
j_call: TRBJ2-1
cdr3_aa: CASSDWRYQQFF

v_call: TRBV9
j_call: TRBJ1-2
cdr3_aa: CASSVQGGYGYTF

v_call: TRBV5-4
j_call: TRBJ2-6
cdr3_aa: CASSLGRGAGANVLTF

v_call: TRBV4-1
j_call: TRBJ1-2
cdr3_aa: CASSFPGQNYGYTF

v_call: TRBV18
j_call: TRBJ1-2
cdr3_aa: CASSPPTGANYGYTF

v_call: TRBV30
j_call: TRBJ2-3
cdr3_aa: CAWRRQGGTDTQYF

v_call: TRBV2
j_call: TRBJ1-4
cdr3_aa: CASSEGQGRKLFF

v_call: TRBV30
j_call: TRBJ1-5
cdr3_aa: CAYGGEANQPQHF

v_call: TRBV5-1
j_call: TRBJ1-2
cdr3_aa: CASSLDIRDTNYGYTF

v_call: TRBV5-6
j_call: TRBJ2-1
cdr3_aa: CASSLGSGRAFGEQFF

v_call: TRBV19
j_call: TRBJ2-1
cdr3_aa: CASRGLALLNEQFF

v_call: TRBV5-5
j_call: TRBJ2-1
cdr3_aa: CASGRGQGRNEQFF

v_call: TRBV6-1
j_call: TRBJ2-5
cdr3_aa: CASSGLGQYF

v_call: TRBV6-1
j_call: TRBJ2-2
cdr3_aa: CASSERLDRNTGELFF

v_call: TRBV9
j_call: TRBJ2-7
cdr3_aa: CASSPRTGPAMTF

v_call: TRBV19
j_call: TRBJ2-7
cdr3_aa: CASSNTAGLSYEQYF

v_call: TRBV5-1
j_call: TRBJ1-3
cdr3_aa: CASGSGAGNTIYF

v_call: TRBV2
j_call: TRBJ1-4
cdr3_aa: CASGVGVSSEKLFF

v_call: TRBV7-2
j_call: TRBJ2-1
cdr3_aa: CASSLLYRAVEQFF

v_call: TRBV7-9
j_call: TRBJ1-1
cdr3_aa: CASSLGQGANTEAFF

v_call: TRBV18
j_call: TRBJ1-5
cdr3_aa: CASSPGQGFSNQPQHF

v_call: TRBV29-1
j_call: TRBJ1-3
cdr3_aa: CSVRYGDGGNTIYF

v_call: TRBV25-1
j_call: TRBJ1-1
cdr3_aa: CASTWGASTEAFF

v_call: TRBV19
j_call: TRBJ1-6
cdr3_aa: CASSISLGRANSPLHF

v_call: TRBV5-1
j_call: TRBJ1-1
cdr3_aa: CASSFLRPGVNTEAFF

v_call: TRBV5-1
j_call: TRBJ2-1
cdr3_aa: CASSLAGGSVADEQFF

v_call: TRBV14
j_call: TRBJ2-1
cdr3_aa: CASSQVWTTGGKSYNEQFF

v_call: TRBV19
j_call: TRBJ2-1
cdr3_aa: CASSRRQEGEQFF

v_call: TRBV7-9
j_call: TRBJ1-1
cdr3_aa: CASSSWTARESEAFF

v_call: TRBV7-2
j_call: TRBJ1-6
cdr3_aa: CASSFTGGANSPLHF

v_call: TRBV5-1
j_call: TRBJ2-7
cdr3_aa: CASSLVLAEGYEQYF

v_call: TRBV6-5
j_call: TRBJ2-1
cdr3_aa: CASRGGWNEQFF

v_call: TRBV10-3
j_call: TRBJ1-4
cdr3_aa: CAISEGGEKLFF

v_call: TRBV10-3
j_call: TRBJ2-3
cdr3_aa: CAINGVNTDTQYF

v_call: TRBV15
j_call: TRBJ2-1
cdr3_aa: CATSRVFSGRMGYNEQFF

v_call: TRBV7-2
j_call: TRBJ2-4
cdr3_aa: CASSLSGGTSPYF

v_call: TRBV2
j_call: TRBJ1-5
cdr3_aa: CASMDHYNQPQHF

v_call: TRBV5-1
j_call: TRBJ2-5
cdr3_aa: CASSWKGFQETQYF

v_call: TRBV21-1
j_call: TRBJ2-5
cdr3_aa: CASSKGTKPQGGMETQYF

v_call: TRBV2
j_call: TRBJ2-2
cdr3_aa: CASSHRLTNTGELFF

v_call: TRBV11-2
j_call: TRBJ2-7
cdr3_aa: CASSLTSGGKAYEQYF

v_call: TRBV4-2
j_call: TRBJ1-1
cdr3_aa: CASSHSPEGISSTEAFF

v_call: TRBV2
j_call: TRBJ2-4
cdr3_aa: CASHRGGAKNIQYF

v_call: TRBV28
j_call: TRBJ1-2
cdr3_aa: CASSSDPRWGIRGESTGGYTF

v_call: TRBV7-2
j_call: TRBJ1-3
cdr3_aa: CASSQGEVWGNTIYF

v_call: TRBV4-1
j_call: TRBJ2-1
cdr3_aa: CASSQAPRGLAGFSSYNEQFF

v_call: TRBV4-1
j_call: TRBJ2-5
cdr3_aa: CASSQDLGTGQETQYF

v_call: TRBV9
j_call: TRBJ1-3
cdr3_aa: CASSVDEFNTIYF

v_call: TRBV19
j_call: TRBJ1-1
cdr3_aa: CASIGGRGQAFF